This T cell receptor (beta chain) was identified in a study of regulatory T cells in long-lasting Graves disease. Whole-study findings and limits: Graves' patients with persistent disease showed TCR diversity lower than patients newly diagnosed. A reduction in accuracy may have resulted from the small sample size.

The time point is: newly diagnosed GD, antithyroid drugs for less than 3 months. Scientists built the TCR library using RNA that was extracted from PBMCs. This clonotype has more than one count but fewer than ten. Its antigen is undetermined. With iRepertoire HTBI primers and Arm-PCR of CDR3 regions, TCR beta libraries were built. Via MiXCR, TCRdb re-called the multiplex PCR reads, giving one row per CDR3 protein. Seen here are fewer than 500,000 distinct CDR3 sequences, under 20% observed once, and the top ten hold approximately 12%. These same data were also listed under a study on T cells in Graves' hyperthyroidism and ophthalmopathy. Per that paper: From stable hyperthyroidism, ophthalmopathy was separated by a 13 V-J model.

The source is a man aged 35 to 55 with Graves disease. This sample comprised peripheral blood mononuclear cells (PBMCs), obtained at new diagnosis, from a patient treated with antithyroid drugs.

The CDR3 nucleotides read TGTGCCACCAGCAGAAAGGATGGGGGGGAGACCCAGTACTTC. This codes for CATSRKDGGETQYF. This chain links TRBV15 with TRBJ2-5; maybe TRBD2 (6 bases). The ends were cut back, 2 bases at V and 5 bases at J, with 12 bases in the middle. The CDR3 runs 14 residues. Germline CDR1 LNHNV, CDR2 YYDKDF (reference sequence).